This passage covers 11 T cell receptor beta chains from one sample sequenced in a study of shared clonotypes between healthy human individuals (dated by TCRdb to the early 2020s). Library preparation was by the immunoSEQ multiplex PCR assay. TCRdb limited this immuneACCESS table to in-frame rearrangements with V and J called. A share of clones is missing; checked studies link under half to unresolved V genes, and the rest is unexplained. The sample data list 600,000 to 750,000 clones, and about nine tenths of these were observed just once. 34% of the sample rests with the top ten. What was sequenced was memory CD8+ T cells from PBMCs. The cell subset or site label on this specimen signifies: CD45RO+ cells pooled with CCR7-negative TemRA cells. The receptors here all came from a man aged 18-30 years in good health. Some clones in this sample may be carry-over from other donors' samples.

This clone was recorded once. The identical CDR3 is also encoded by other nucleotide sequences in the sample. The chain links TRBV5-1 to TRBJ2-1; D unclear. The CDR3 spans 12 residues. Trimming took 0 bases from V and 7 from J, leaving 5 bases between them. Germline CDR1 reads SGHRS; CDR2 reads YFSETQ. The CDR3 bases are TGCGCCAGCAGCTTGGAAGGGAATGAGCAGTTCTTC. As protein: CASSLEGNEQFF.

The CDR3 protein is CASSFITGGKNTEAFF. CDR3 coding DNA: TGCGCCAGCAGCTTCATAACGGGGGGCAAGAACACTGAAGCTTTCTTT. This rearrangement joins TRBV5-1 to TRBJ1-1, with D maybe TRBD1 (6 bases). The CDR3 loop spans 16 amino acids. Germline V gene lookup returns CDR1 SGHRS and CDR2 YFSETQ. V was trimmed by 2 bases and J by 1 base, leaving 15 bases between them.

V gene TRBV30 combines with J gene TRBJ2-5; tentatively, D is TRBD1 (6 bases). Judging by the DNA end, TRBJ2-7 fits better; the J call may be wrong. The CDR3 contains 13 residues. CDR1 is GTSNPN, CDR2 SVGIG, per germline (reference sequence). The CDR3 region has the DNA TGTGCCTGGAGCTATTCACAGGGCGGCGAGCAGTACTTC. Amino acid sequence: CAWSYSQGGEQYF.

V usage is TRBV27 and J usage is TRBJ2-3; D unresolved. The germline CDR1 and CDR2 sequences are MNHEY and SMNVEV (reference sequence). V was trimmed by 7 bases and J by 2 bases, leaving 7 bases between them. The CDR3 runs 12 residues. CDR3 bases: TGTGCCAGCACCGCCCCCACAGATACGCAGTATTTT. It translates to CASTAPTDTQYF.

The chain joins TRBV9 to TRBJ2-5; D perhaps matches TRBD2 (5 bases). This CDR3 is 16 amino acids long. Per germline, CDR1 SGDLS and CDR2 YYNGEE. V lost 0 bases, J lost 1 base, and 13 bases lay in between. The CDR3 loop is CASSVAEGRLQETQYF. The DNA for the CDR3 is TGTGCCAGCAGCGTAGCCGAGGGCAGGCTCCAAGAGACCCAGTACTTC. Combining the CDR3 with reference TRBV9 and TRBJ2-5 gives the whole variable domain DSGVTQTPKHLITATGQRVTLRCSPRSGDLSVYWYQQSLDQGLQFLIQYYNGEERAKGNILERFSAQQFPDLHSELNLSSLELGDSALYFCASSVAEGRLQETQYFGPGTRLLVL.

The chain has TRBV30 and TRBJ2-5; D not resolved. Matching the DNA end better, TRBJ2-7 makes the J call doubtful. From germline, CDR1 is GTSNPN and CDR2 SVGIG (reference sequence). There are 11 residues in the CDR3. The CDR3 DNA is TGTGCCTGGGCCGCCGGGCTCGAGCAGTACTTC. Protein: CAWAAGLEQYF.

The rearrangement uses TRBV2 and TRBJ2-1, with TRBD2 matching over 8 bases. V lost 6 bases, J lost 3 bases, and 7 bases stayed unmatched. Germline V lookup: CDR1 SNHLY, CDR2 FYNNEI. This CDR3 is built from 15 residues. Written as DNA, the CDR3 is TGTGCCAGCAGCCCCAGCGGGAGAAACTACAATGAGCAGTTCTTC. Its protein is CASSPSGRNYNEQFF.

The chain employs TRBV7-9 and TRBJ2-3; D not certain. The CDR3 is 13 residues long. CDR1 and CDR2 (germline): SEHNR, FQNEAQ (reference sequence). With 8 bases removed from V and 6 bases from J, the gap between germline ends came to 15 bases. In nucleotides, the CDR3 is TGTGCCAGCCAAACGACACTCTCCGATACGCAGTATTTT. This translates into CASQTTLSDTQYF.

This chain links TRBV4-2 with TRBJ2-5; D tentatively fits TRBD1 or TRBD2 (5 bases each). CDR1 and CDR2 from the germline V gene are LGHNA and YNFKEQ. V was cut by 4 bases and J by 4 bases, with 19 bases left in between. The CDR3 has 16 amino acids. CDR3 protein: CASSPRDGPVGETQYF. The CDR3 DNA is TGTGCCAGCAGCCCAAGGGACGGACCAGTGGGAGAGACCCAGTACTTC.

As regards this clone: Other nucleotide sequences from this sample produce the same CDR3. The rearrangement uses TRBV20-1 and TRBJ2-7; no clear D. CDR1 and CDR2 from the germline V gene are DFQATT and SNEGSKA (reference sequence). V was clipped by 1 base and J by 3 bases, with 4 bases between them. The CDR3 runs to 11 residues. DNA for the CDR3: TGCAGTGCTAGAGTCTACTACGAGCAGTACTTC. The encoded protein is CSARVYYEQYF.

The rearrangement links TRBV2 to TRBJ1-1; D is ambiguous. CDR1 is SNHLY, CDR2 FYNNEI, per germline. This CDR3 has 15 amino acids. V lost 0 bases, J lost 1 base, and 9 bases lay in between. CDR3 in amino acids: CASSEALKGNTEAFF. CDR3 nucleotides: TGTGCCAGCAGTGAAGCGCTAAAGGGGAACACTGAAGCTTTCTTT.